This T cell receptor beta chain was sequenced during a study of shared clonotypes between healthy human individuals. Study observations and caveats: Rarefaction revealed incomplete sorted-subset sequencing despite large depth.

Trimming took 8 bases from V and 7 from J; bases not matched to a gene: 12. Germline V gene data show CDR1 as SNHLY and CDR2 as FYNNEI. The CDR3 consists of 15 residues. As for this clone: Its cognate antigen is unknown.

Selected positively for CCR7 and CD45RO-negative, naive CD8 cells excluded terminally differentiated effector memory CD45RA+ cells. The method was immunoSEQ multiplex PCR; TCRdb's version includes in-frame clones alone and lacks a portion of them. Of roughly 2.1 million clones listed, 85% to 95% are singletons. Sequenced input: naive CD8+ T cells from PBMCs. The clonotype was recovered from a man younger than 35 in good health. Some clones in this sample may be carry-over from other donors' samples. This chain links TRBV2 with TRBJ2-2; 8 nucleotides agree with TRBD2. The CDR3 sequence is CASSTSGKGGGELFF. In DNA form, the CDR3 reads TGTGCCAGCTCAACTAGCGGCAAGGGAGGCGGGGAGCTGTTTTTT.